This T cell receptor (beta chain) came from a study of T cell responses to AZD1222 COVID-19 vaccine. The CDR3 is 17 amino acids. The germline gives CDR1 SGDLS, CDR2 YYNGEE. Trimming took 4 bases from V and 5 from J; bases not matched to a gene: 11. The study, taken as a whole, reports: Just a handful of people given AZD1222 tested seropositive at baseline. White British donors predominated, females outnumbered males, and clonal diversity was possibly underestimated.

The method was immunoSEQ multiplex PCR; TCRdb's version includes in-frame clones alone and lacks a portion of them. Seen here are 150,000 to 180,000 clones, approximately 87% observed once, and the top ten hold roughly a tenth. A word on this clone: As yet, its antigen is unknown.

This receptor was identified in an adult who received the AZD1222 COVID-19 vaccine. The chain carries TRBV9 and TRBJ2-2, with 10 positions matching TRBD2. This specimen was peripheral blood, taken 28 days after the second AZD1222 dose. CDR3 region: CASSLSSLAGVTGELFF. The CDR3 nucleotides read TGTGCCAGCAGCCTTAGCTCGCTAGCGGGAGTTACCGGGGAGCTGTTTTTT.